This TCR beta chain was sequenced during a study of beta chain features in type 1 diabetes. Regarding the study as a whole: In patients and controls equally, PCR might favor templates that are shorter. Within each of all four CD4+ subsets, Type 1 diabetes patients had TCRB CDR3s that were moderately but significantly shorter.

Note on this clone: Its matching antigen is unknown.

Isolated RNA was reverse transcribed in full, so expressed TCRB transcripts were sequenced. Measured with immunoSEQ multiplex PCR; TCRdb has only the in-frame clones, and not every one. This table holds under 300,000 clones, 24% found once. This CDR3 spans 17 amino acids. Trimming left V 8 bases short and J 0 bases short, with 21 bases between. The germline CDR1 and CDR2 sequences are SGHAT and FQNNGV. The sample was naive CD4+ T cells from blood. The V gene is TRBV11-2, the J gene TRBJ2-3; the D is unclear. The receptor was isolated from a woman aged 25-40 years with type 1 diabetes. In nucleotides, the CDR3 is TGTGCCAGCGCTATAGAGGTAGTCCCTTCGAGCACAGATACGCAGTATTTT. Translated: CASAIEVVPSSTDTQYF.